This T cell receptor (beta chain) was captured in a study of blood T cell repertoires in COVID-19. Turning to the study itself: The United States, Italy and Spain supplied acute and convalescent COVID-19 samples. T cells, B-cell-depleted T cells, or PBMCs supplied cDNA or gDNA.

All exposed participants met a person with COVID-19 within 2 weeks before entering the study. In the original analysis: The assay estimated nucleated cells by amplifying reference gene primers. This table comes from immunoSEQ multiplex PCR, and its TCRdb copy is limited to in-frame clones, with some not included. The DNA gave D and trimming, while V, J and clone size come from that table. Of roughly 280,000 clones in the sample, about 91% were seen once. The CDR3 has 14 amino acids. The V and J ends lost 4 bases and 3 bases, in that order; junction bases with no gene match: 6. Per germline, CDR1 SGHNT and CDR2 YENEEA.

The chain has TRBV11-3 and TRBJ2-7; 7 bases line up with TRBD1. This clonotype was sampled from a middle-aged man who had been exposed to COVID-19. Sequenced sample: PBMCs or T cells enriched from blood (not recorded which). This CDR3 is CASSSRQGHYEQYF. The CDR3 bases are TGTGCCAGCAGCTCGCGACAGGGCCACTACGAGCAGTACTTC.